The 2 T cell receptor beta chains listed next were all sequenced from one sample in a study of OX40 agonist ivuxolimab in advanced cancers. Method: immunoSEQ multiplex PCR; TCRdb's copy keeps in-frame clones and lacks some. Of about 77,000 clones in the sample, roughly 87% were seen once. Sequenced material: CD4+ or CD8+ T cells sorted from blood, taken in a trial of the OX40 agonist ivuxolimab. These receptors all stem from an adult with an advanced solid tumor such as melanoma, head and neck, liver or kidney cancer.

This chain links TRBV7-9 with TRBJ2-3; 14 bases map to TRBD2. Germline-derived CDR1 and CDR2 are SEHNR and FQNEAQ (reference sequence). The CDR3 contains 16 residues. Losses at the gene ends were 5 bases for V and 1 base for J; bases not matched to a gene: 2. The CDR3 nucleotides are TGTGCCAGCAGCCAGGGACTAGCGGGGGGCACAGATACGCAGTATTTT. Its protein is CASSQGLAGGTDTQYF. Using reference TRBV7-9 and TRBJ2-3 for the parts outside the CDR3, the full variable domain is DTGVSQNPRHKITKRGQNVTFRCDPISEHNRLYWYRQTLGQGPEFLTYFQNEAQLEKSRLLSDRFSAERPKGSFSTLEIQRTEQGDSAMYLCASSQGLAGGTDTQYFGPGTRLTVL.

The chain employs TRBV6-4 and TRBJ2-1, with 8 bases matching TRBD2. The CDR3 totals 18 residues. Germline V gene data show CDR1 as MRHNA and CDR2 as SNTAGT. Losses at the gene ends were 4 bases for V and 0 bases for J; bases not matched to a gene: 11. CDR3 coding DNA: TGTGCCAGCAGTGCCATAGCGGGACTAAACCCCTCCTACAATGAGCAGTTCTTC. The encoded protein is CASSAIAGLNPSYNEQFF.